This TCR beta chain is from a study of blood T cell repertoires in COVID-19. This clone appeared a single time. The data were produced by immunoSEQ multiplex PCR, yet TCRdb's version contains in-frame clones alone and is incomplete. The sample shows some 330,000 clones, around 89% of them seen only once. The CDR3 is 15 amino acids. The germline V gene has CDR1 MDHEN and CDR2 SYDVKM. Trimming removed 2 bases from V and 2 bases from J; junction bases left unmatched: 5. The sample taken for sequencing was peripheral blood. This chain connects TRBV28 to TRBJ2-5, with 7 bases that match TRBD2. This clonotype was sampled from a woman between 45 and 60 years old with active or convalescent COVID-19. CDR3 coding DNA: TGTGCCAGCAGTTTAGCGGGAGATCAGCAAGAGACCCAGTACTTC. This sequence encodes CASSLAGDQQETQYF.